The rows below give T cell receptor beta chains drawn from one sample of a study of T cell changes during pregnancy in multiple sclerosis. TCRdb keeps only in-frame clones here, not all; method: immunoSEQ multiplex PCR. The table lists around 100,000 clones, roughly nine tenths of them singletons. The sequencing here drew on peripheral blood, taken in the third trimester of pregnancy. The source is a female donor with multiple sclerosis, enrolled in a pregnancy study. Each CDR3 is given with its conserved first and last residue. D genes are given only for firm matches. Size tells how often a clone was seen (once, few, many) or the class of an expanded clone, and some rows leave it out.

v_call	clone_size	j_call	cdr3_length	d_call	cdr3_nt	cdr3_aa
TRBV27	.	TRBJ1-4	13	TRBD1	TGTGCCAGCAGTTTACGGGACAGCAGAAAACTGTTTTTT	CASSLRDSRKLFF
TRBV5-1	.	TRBJ2-7	17	.	TGCGCCAGCAGCTTGGAACCCGCCGGACAGTTTACCTACGAGCAGTACTTC	CASSLEPAGQFTYEQYF
TRBV6-6	once	TRBJ2-7	15	TRBD1	TGTGCCAGCAGTTCCTGGACAGGGGGGTCCTACGAGCAGTACTTC	CASSSWTGGSYEQYF
TRBV29-1	.	TRBJ1-2	15	.	TGCAGCGTTCTAACGGGACTCGCACAGAGGCATGGCTACACCTTC	CSVLTGLAQRHGYTF
TRBV9	.	TRBJ1-1	13	TRBD1	TGTGCCAGCAGCGTAGGACAGGGAACTGAAGCTTTCTTT	CASSVGQGTEAFF
TRBV19	.	TRBJ1-5	15	.	TGTGCCAGTAGGACCGGGACACATAGCAATCAGCCCCAGCATTTT	CASRTGTHSNQPQHF
TRBV2	.	TRBJ1-1	14	.	TGTGCCAGCAGACTGAGGATAATGAACACTGAAGCTTTCTTT	CASRLRIMNTEAFF
TRBV5-4	.	TRBJ2-1	13	.	TGTGCCAGCAGCTTGGTAGCGGACAATGAGCAGTTCTTC	CASSLVADNEQFF
TRBV7-9	.	TRBJ1-2	12	.	TGTGCCAGCAGCTCACAGGGAGTTGGCTACACCTTC	CASSSQGVGYTF
TRBV5-1	.	TRBJ2-3	16	TRBD2	TGCGCCAGCAGCTTGGGGAGCGGGACTAGCACAGATACGCAGTATTTT	CASSLGSGTSTDTQYF
TRBV7-3	once	TRBJ2-7	15	TRBD2	TGTGCCAGCAGCCCCGGACTAGCGGGAGCTTCCGAGCAGTACTTC	CASSPGLAGASEQYF
TRBV4-1	.	TRBJ1-6	17	TRBD1	TGCGCCAGCAGCCAAGTTTCCCCGGGACAGACCAATTCACCCCTCCACTTT	CASSQVSPGQTNSPLHF
TRBV2	.	TRBJ1-1	13	.	TGTGCCAGCAGGGAAACGTTACAAGTTGAAGCTTTCTTT	CASRETLQVEAFF